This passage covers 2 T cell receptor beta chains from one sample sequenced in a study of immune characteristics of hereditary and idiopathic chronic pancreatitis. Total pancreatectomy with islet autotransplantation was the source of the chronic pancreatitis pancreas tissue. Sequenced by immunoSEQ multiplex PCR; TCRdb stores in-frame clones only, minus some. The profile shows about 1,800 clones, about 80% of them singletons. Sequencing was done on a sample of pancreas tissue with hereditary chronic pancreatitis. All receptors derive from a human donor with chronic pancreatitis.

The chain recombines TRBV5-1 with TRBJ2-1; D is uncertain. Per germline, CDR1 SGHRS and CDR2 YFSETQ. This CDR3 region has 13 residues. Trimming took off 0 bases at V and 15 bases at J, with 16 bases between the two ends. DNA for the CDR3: TGCGCCAGCAGCTTGGTAGACAAAGTCGATTCGTTCTTC. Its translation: CASSLVDKVDSFF.

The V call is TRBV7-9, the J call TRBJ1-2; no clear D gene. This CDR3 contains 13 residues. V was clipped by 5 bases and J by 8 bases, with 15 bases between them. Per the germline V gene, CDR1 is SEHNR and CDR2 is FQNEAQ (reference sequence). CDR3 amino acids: CASSASALEGYTF. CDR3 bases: TGTGCCAGCAGCGCCTCGGCCCTTGAGGGCTACACCTTC.